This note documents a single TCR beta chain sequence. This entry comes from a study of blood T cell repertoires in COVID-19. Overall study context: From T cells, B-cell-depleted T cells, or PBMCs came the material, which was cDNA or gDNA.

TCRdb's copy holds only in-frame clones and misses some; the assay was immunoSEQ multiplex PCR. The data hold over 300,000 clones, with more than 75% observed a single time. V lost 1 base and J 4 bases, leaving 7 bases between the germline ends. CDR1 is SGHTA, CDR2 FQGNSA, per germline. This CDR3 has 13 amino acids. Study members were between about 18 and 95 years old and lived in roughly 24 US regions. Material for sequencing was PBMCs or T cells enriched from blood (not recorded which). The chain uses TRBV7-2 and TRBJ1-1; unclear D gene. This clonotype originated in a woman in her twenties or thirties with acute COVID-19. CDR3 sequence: CASSLVRGTEAFF. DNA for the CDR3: TGTGCCAGCAGCTTAGTAAGAGGCACTGAAGCTTTCTTT.